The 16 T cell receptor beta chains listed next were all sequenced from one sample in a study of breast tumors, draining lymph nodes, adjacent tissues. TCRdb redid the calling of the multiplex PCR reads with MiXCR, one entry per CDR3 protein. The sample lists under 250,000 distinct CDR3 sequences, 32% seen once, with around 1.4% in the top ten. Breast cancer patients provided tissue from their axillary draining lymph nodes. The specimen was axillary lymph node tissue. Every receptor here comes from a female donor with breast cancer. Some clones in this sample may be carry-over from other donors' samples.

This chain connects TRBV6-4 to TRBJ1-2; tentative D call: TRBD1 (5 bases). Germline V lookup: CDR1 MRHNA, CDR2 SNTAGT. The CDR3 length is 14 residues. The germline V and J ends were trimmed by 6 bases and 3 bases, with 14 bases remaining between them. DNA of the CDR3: TGTGCCAGCAGCGGTCCCGGGACCCACTATGGCTACACCTTC. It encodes CASSGPGTHYGYTF.

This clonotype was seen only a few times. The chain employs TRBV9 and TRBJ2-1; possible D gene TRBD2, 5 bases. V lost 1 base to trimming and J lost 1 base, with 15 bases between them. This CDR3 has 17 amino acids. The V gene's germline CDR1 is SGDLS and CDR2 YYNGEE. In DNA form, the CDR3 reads TGTGCCAGCAGCGTACAGCCCACTCCGGGGTCCTACAATGAGCAGTTCTTC. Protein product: CASSVQPTPGSYNEQFF.

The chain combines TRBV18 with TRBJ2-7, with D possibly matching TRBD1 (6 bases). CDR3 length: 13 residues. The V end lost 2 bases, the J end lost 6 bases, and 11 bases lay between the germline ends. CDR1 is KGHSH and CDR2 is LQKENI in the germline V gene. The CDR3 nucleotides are TGTGCCAGCTCACCAGCAGAAGGGGGCGAGCAGTACTTC. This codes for CASSPAEGGEQYF.

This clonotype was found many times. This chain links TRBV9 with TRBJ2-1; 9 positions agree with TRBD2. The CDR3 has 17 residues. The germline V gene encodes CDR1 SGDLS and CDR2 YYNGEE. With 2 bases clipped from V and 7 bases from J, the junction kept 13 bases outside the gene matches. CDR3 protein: CASSVSGGREFTNEQFF. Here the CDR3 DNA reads TGTGCCAGCAGCGTGAGCGGGGGGCGGGAGTTCACGAATGAGCAGTTCTTC.

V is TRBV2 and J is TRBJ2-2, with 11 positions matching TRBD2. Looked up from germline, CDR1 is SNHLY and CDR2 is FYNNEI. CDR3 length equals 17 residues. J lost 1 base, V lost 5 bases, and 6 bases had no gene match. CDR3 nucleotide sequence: TGTGCCAGCAGTAAGACTAGCGGGACAGTGAACACCGGGGAGCTGTTTTTT. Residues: CASSKTSGTVNTGELFF.

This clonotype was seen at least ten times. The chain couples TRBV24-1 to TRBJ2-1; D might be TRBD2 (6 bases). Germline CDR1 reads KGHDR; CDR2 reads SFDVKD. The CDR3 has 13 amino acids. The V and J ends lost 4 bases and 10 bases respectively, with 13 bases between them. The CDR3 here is CATSETGEWEQFF. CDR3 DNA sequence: TGTGCCACCAGTGAGACGGGAGAGTGGGAGCAGTTCTTC.

The chain's CDR3 is CASSLLGQNQPQHF. DNA for the CDR3: TGTGCCAGCAGCCTTCTGGGACAGAATCAGCCCCAGCATTTT. This rearrangement joins TRBV7-2 to TRBJ1-5; 7 nucleotides align to TRBD1. Losses at the gene ends were 5 bases for V and 4 bases for J; bases not matched to a gene: 5. Germline assignment: CDR1 SGHTA and CDR2 FQGNSA. The CDR3 is 14 residues long.

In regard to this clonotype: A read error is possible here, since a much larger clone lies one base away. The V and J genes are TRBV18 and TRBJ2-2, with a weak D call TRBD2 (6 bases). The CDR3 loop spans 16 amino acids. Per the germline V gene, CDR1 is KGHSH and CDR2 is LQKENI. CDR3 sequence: CASPPRAGMRTGELFF. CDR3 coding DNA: TGTGCCAGCCCACCACGGGCGGGGATGAGGACCGGGGAGCTGTTTTTT.

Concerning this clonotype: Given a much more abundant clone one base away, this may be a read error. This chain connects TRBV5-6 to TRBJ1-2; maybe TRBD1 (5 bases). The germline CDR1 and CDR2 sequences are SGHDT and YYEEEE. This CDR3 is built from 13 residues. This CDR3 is CASSGGLQYGYIF. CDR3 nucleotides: TGTGCCAGCAGCGGGGGACTGCAGTATGGCTACATCTTC.

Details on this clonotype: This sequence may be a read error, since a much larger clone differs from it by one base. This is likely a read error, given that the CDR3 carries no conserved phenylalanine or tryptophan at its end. The CDR3 here is CASSFGAPPYEQYL. CDR3 coding DNA: TGTGCCAGCAGCTTTGGGGCTCCACCCTACGAGCAGTACCTC. This rearrangement joins TRBV7-9 to TRBJ2-7; D possibly corresponds to TRBD1 (5 bases). With 3 bases removed from V and 2 bases from J, the gap between germline ends came to 11 bases. Germline loops: CDR1 SEHNR, CDR2 FQNEAQ (reference sequence). This CDR3 is built from 14 residues.

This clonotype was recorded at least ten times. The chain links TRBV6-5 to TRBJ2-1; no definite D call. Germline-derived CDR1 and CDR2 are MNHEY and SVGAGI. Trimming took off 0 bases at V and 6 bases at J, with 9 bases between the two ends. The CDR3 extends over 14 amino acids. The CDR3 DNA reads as TGTGCCAGCAGTTACTCGACTTCGATCAATGAGCAGTTCTTC. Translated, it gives CASSYSTSINEQFF.

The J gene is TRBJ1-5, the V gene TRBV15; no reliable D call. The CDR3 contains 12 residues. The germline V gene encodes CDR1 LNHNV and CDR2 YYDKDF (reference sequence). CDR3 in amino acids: CATPESNQPQHF. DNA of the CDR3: TGTGCTACCCCAGAATCCAATCAGCCCCAGCATTTT.

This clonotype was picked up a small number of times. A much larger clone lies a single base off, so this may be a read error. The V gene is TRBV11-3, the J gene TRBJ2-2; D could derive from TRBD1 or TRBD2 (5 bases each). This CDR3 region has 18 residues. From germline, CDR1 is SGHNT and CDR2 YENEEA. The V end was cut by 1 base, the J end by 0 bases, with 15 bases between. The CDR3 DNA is TGTGCCAGCAGCTTAGGGGCCGGACCGGGACCGAACACCGGGGAGCTGTTTTTT. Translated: CASSLGAGPGPNTGELFF. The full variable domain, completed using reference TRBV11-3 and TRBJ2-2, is EAGVVQSPRYKIIEKKQPVAFWCNPISGHNTLYWYLQNLGQGPELLIRYENEEAVDDSQLPKDRFSAERLKGVDSTLKIQPAELGDSAVYLCASSLGAGPGPNTGELFFGEGSRLTVL.

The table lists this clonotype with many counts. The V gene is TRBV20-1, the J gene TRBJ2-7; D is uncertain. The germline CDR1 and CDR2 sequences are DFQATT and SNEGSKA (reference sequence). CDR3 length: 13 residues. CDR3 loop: CSLVAPGNYEQYF. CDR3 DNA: TGCTCCTTGGTGGCCCCGGGTAACTACGAGCAGTACTTC.

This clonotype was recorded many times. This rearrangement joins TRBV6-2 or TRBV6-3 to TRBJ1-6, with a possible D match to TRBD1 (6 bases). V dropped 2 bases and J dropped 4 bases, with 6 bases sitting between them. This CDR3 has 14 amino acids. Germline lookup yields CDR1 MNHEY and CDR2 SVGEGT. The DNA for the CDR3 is TGTGCCAGCAGTTACAGGGGGTATAATTCACCCCTCCACTTT. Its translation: CASSYRGYNSPLHF.

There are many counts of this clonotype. In DNA, the CDR3 is TGTGCCAGCAGTTACGGCCAGGGCGGGGATGGCTACACCTTC. It encodes CASSYGQGGDGYTF. The V gene is TRBV6-6, the J gene TRBJ1-2; TRBD1 might be the D (5 bases). This CDR3 comprises 14 residues. The germline CDR1 and CDR2 sequences are MNHNY and SVGAGI (reference sequence). V was clipped by 2 bases and J by 6 bases, with 13 bases between them.